This entry is about one T cell receptor beta chain. As yet, its antigen is unknown. Germline V gene lookup returns CDR1 MNHEY and CDR2 SVGAGI. This CDR3 spans 14 amino acids. Deletions cut 3 bases from V and 3 bases from J, with 11 bases between. Both 60 Vbeta primers and 13 Jbeta primers went into the PCR. Assay: immunoSEQ multiplex PCR; the TCRdb copy retains only in-frame clones and omits some. The sample records about 160,000 clones, approximately 85% being singletons. This sample is drawn from a study of cytomegalovirus exposure and HLA in healthy donors. The study's findings and limits: Previously analyzed data showed that most TCR beta V segments were productive at a frequency of about 90% or about 30%. In vitro confirmation showed a few CMV-associated chains to be CMV antigen specific.

J is TRBJ1-2 and V is TRBV6-5; D is possibly TRBD1 (5 bases). The source is a man aged 50 to 60 in good health and CMV-seropositive. Sequencing was carried out using PBMCs. The CDR3 coding sequence is TGTGCCAGCAGTTATCAGGGAGGGGACTATGGCTACACCTTC. This codes for CASSYQGGDYGYTF.